This T cell receptor beta chain was sequenced during a study of T cell responses to AZD1222 COVID-19 vaccine. CDR1 SGHTA and CDR2 FQGNSA come from the germline V gene. With 3 bases removed from V and 2 bases from J, the gap between germline ends came to 8 bases. The CDR3 sequence is 14 residues long. With respect to this clone: Its target is not known.

Samples with a second dose at about 4 or about 12 weeks were pooled together. The protocol was immunoSEQ multiplex PCR, while the TCRdb copy is restricted to in-frame clones and leaves out a portion. Among 70,000 to 95,000 clones listed, more than 70% were seen once. Notes on the study in general: Among the donors, most were white British and more were female, and clonal diversity was possibly underestimated. The reported proportion of spike-specific TCRs targeting unmutated variant regions was nearly half. An increase in Spike-specific TCR breadth and depth was observed after two AZD1222 doses.

This clonotype was sampled from an adult who received the AZD1222 COVID-19 vaccine. The rearrangement joins TRBV7-2 to TRBJ2-1; D uncertain. The material sequenced was peripheral blood, taken 28 days after the second AZD1222 dose. This CDR3 is CASSFDTTYNEQFF. The CDR3, as DNA: TGTGCCAGCAGCTTCGACACAACCTACAATGAGCAGTTCTTC.